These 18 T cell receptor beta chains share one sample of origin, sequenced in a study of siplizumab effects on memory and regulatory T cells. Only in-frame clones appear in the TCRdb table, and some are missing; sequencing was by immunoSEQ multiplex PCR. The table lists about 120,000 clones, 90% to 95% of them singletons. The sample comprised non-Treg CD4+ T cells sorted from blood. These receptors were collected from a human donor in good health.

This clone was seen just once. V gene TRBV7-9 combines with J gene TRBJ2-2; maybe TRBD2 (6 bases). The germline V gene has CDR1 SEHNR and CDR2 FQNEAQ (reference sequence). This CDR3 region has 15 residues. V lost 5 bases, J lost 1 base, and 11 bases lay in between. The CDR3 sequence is CASSTGDKNTGELFF. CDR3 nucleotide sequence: TGTGCCAGCAGCACGGGAGACAAGAACACCGGGGAGCTGTTTTTT.

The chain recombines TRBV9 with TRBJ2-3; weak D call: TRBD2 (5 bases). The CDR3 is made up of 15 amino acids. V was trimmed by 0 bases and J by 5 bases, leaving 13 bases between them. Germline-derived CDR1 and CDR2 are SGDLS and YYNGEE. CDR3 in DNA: TGTGCCAGCAGCGTAGCCGTGGGAGTGAAAGATACGCAGTATTTT. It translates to CASSVAVGVKDTQYF.

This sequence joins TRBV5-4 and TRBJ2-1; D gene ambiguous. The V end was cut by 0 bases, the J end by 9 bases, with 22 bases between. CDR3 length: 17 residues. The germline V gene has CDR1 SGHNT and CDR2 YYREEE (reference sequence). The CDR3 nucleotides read TGTGCCAGCAGCTTGGGTTCTTGGCAGGCCCGCCCCGGTGAGCAGTTCTTC. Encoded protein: CASSLGSWQARPGEQFF. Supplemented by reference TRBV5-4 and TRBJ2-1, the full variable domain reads ETGVTQSPTHLIKTRGQQVTLRCSSQSGHNTVSWYQQALGQGPQFIFQYYREEENGRGNFPPRFSGLQFPNYSSELNVNALELDDSALYLCASSLGSWQARPGEQFFGPGTRLTVL.

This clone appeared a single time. The CDR3 sequence: CASSSKTSGEETQYF. In DNA, the CDR3 is TGTGCCAGCAGCTCCAAGACTAGCGGGGAGGAGACCCAGTACTTC. The chain couples TRBV6-5 to TRBJ2-5; 11 bases line up with TRBD2. The CDR3 is made up of 15 amino acids. The germline V gene encodes CDR1 MNHEY and CDR2 SVGAGI. The ends lost 6 bases at V and 5 bases at J; junction bases unmatched: 8.

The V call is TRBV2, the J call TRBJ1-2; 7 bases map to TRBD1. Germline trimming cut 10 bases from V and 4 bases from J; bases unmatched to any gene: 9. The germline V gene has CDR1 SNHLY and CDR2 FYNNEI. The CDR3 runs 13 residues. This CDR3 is CANRGGTGYGYTF. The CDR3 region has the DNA TGTGCCAACAGAGGGGGCACGGGCTATGGCTACACCTTC.

CDR3 DNA sequence: TGTGCCGGGGACACTGAAGCTTTCTTT. Encoded protein: CAGDTEAFF. The chain employs TRBV9 and TRBJ1-1; D is uncertain. The ends were cut back, 10 bases at V and 3 bases at J, with 4 bases in the middle. The CDR3 runs 9 residues. The germline V gene encodes CDR1 SGDLS and CDR2 YYNGEE.

CDR3 residues: CASISTSGNTIYF. For the CDR3, the DNA is TGTGCCAGCATCTCGACCTCTGGAAACACCATATATTTT. The rearrangement links TRBV6-5 to TRBJ1-3, with no clear D. Trimming left V 7 bases short and J 0 bases short, with 7 bases between. Germline loops: CDR1 MNHEY, CDR2 SVGAGI. This CDR3 is built from 13 residues.

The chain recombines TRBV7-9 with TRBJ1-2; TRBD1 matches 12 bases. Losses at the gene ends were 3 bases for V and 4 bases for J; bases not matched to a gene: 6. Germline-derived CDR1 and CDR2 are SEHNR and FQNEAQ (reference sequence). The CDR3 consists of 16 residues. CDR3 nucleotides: TGTGCCAGCAGCTTTGGGACAGGGGGCTCAGTCTATGGCTACACCTTC. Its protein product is CASSFGTGGSVYGYTF.

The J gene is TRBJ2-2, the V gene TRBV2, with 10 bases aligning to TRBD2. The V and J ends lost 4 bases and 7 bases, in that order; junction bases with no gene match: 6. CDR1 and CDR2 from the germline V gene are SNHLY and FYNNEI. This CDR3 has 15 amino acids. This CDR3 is CASSGLAGYSGELFF. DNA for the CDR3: TGTGCCAGCAGTGGACTAGCGGGTTACAGCGGGGAGCTGTTTTTT.

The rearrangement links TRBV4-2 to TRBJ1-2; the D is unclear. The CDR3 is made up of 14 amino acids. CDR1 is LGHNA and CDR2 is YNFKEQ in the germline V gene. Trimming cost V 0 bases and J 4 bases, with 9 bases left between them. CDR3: CASSQDMNGYGYTF. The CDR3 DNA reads TGTGCCAGCAGCCAAGATATGAACGGCTATGGCTACACCTTC.

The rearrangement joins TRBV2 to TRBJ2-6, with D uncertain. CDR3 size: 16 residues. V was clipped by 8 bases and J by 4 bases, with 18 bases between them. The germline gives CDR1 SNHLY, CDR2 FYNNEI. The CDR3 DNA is TGTGCCAGCCACTGGCGTGTGGGCGCCGGGGCCAACGTCCTGACTTTC. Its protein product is CASHWRVGAGANVLTF.

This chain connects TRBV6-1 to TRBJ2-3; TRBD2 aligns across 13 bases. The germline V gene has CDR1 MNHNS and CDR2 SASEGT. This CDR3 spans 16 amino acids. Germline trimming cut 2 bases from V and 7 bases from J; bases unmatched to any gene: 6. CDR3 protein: CASSERRLAGGNTQYF. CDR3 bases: TGTGCCAGCAGTGAACGGAGACTAGCGGGGGGTAATACGCAGTATTTT.

CDR3 region: CASTLGGSRVMAFF. CDR3 nucleotide sequence: TGTGCCAGCACCCTAGGGGGGTCCAGGGTTATGGCTTTCTTT. The genes are TRBV6-5 and TRBJ1-1; TRBD1 might be the D (6 bases). Germline V gives CDR1 MNHEY, CDR2 SVGAGI. The V gene lost 7 bases and the J gene lost 11 bases, with 23 bases spanning the gap. This CDR3 comprises 14 residues.

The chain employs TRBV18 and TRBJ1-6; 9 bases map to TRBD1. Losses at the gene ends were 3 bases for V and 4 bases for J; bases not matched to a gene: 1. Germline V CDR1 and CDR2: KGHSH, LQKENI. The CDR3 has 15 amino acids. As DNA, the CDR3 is TGTGCCAGCTCACCGACAGGGGGATATAATTCACCCCTCCACTTT. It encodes CASSPTGGYNSPLHF.

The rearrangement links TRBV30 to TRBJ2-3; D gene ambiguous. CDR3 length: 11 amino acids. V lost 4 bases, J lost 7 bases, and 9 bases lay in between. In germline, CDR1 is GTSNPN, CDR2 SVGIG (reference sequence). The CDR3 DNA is TGTGCCTGGAATGTGGGGAATACGCAGTATTTT. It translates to CAWNVGNTQYF.

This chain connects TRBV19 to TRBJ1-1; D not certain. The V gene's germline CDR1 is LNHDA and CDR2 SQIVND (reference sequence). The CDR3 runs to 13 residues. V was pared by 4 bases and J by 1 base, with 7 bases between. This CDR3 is CASSTLKNTEAFF. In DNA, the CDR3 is TGTGCCAGTAGTACCCTAAAGAACACTGAAGCTTTCTTT. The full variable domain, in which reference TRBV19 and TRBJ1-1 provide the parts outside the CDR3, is DGGITQSPKYLFRKEGQNVTLSCEQNLNHDAMYWYRQDPGQGLRLIYYSQIVNDFQKGDIAEGYSVSREKKESFPLTVTSAQKNPTAFYLCASSTLKNTEAFFGQGTRLTVV.

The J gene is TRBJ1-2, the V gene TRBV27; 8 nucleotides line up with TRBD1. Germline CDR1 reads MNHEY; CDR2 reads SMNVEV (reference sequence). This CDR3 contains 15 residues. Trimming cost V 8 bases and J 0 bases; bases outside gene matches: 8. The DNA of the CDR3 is TGTGCCAGCCGGACAGGGTTCCCAACTAACTATGGCTACACCTTC. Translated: CASRTGFPTNYGYTF.

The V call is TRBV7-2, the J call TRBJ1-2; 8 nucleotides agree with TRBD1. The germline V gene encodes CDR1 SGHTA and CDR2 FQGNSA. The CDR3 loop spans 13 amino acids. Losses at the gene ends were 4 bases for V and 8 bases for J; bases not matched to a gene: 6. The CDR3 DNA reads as TGTGCCAGCAGCTCCTCAACAGGGGGAGGCTACACCTTC. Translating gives CASSSSTGGGYTF.